The 7 T cell receptor beta chains below come from one sample, sequenced in a study of post-analysis software for immune sequencing data. Notes on the study in general: Among 4 or 5 TRBV segments more frequent in patients than controls were TRBV5-6, TRBV5-1 and TRBV20-1.

Unique molecular identifiers tagged the TCR beta cDNA libraries. TCRdb fed the PCR reads into MiXCR, producing one record per CDR3 protein. The repertoire holds some 890,000 distinct CDR3 sequences, with roughly 58% as singletons. Their recognized antigens are unknown. Input material: blood. The receptors were gathered from a girl aged 10-17 years with multiple sclerosis.

This clonotype was counted between two and nine times. V usage is TRBV7-9 and J usage is TRBJ1-2, with D unresolved. Deletions cut 2 bases from V and 5 bases from J, with 12 bases between. Germline CDR1 is SEHNR and CDR2 is FQNEAQ (reference sequence). This CDR3 spans 14 amino acids. The CDR3 is CASSLNGRQYGYTF. CDR3 coding DNA: TGTGCCAGCAGCTTAAACGGACGACAATATGGCTACACCTTC.

V gene TRBV27 combines with J gene TRBJ2-6, with D perhaps matching TRBD1 or TRBD2 (6 bases each). Germline V CDR1 and CDR2: MNHEY, SMNVEV (reference sequence). The CDR3 runs to 15 residues. Trimming stripped 3 bases from V and 6 bases from J, with 12 bases between. In DNA, the CDR3 is TGTGCCAGCAGTTTGGGGGGCGCTGAGGCCAACGTCCTGACTTTC. It codes for CASSLGGAEANVLTF.

This chain joins TRBV29-1 and TRBJ2-7; no definite D call. Germline CDR1 reads SQVTM; CDR2 reads ANQGSEA. Trimming left V 4 bases short and J 4 bases short, with 17 bases between. The CDR3 extends over 14 amino acids. DNA of the CDR3: TGCAGCGTTGGGCCACGATCTCCCTCGTACGAGCAGTACTTC. Its protein is CSVGPRSPSYEQYF.

There are a few counts of this clonotype. J is TRBJ2-5 and V is TRBV28, with no clear D. Germline CDR1 and CDR2: MDHEN and SYDVKM. V lost 1 base, J lost 1 base, and 10 bases lay in between. The CDR3 runs 15 residues. The CDR3 spells CASSLFETRQETQYF. CDR3 bases: TGTGCCAGCAGTTTATTTGAGACACGCCAAGAGACCCAGTACTTC.

This chain links TRBV5-1 with TRBJ1-1; D not certain. Germline CDR1 is SGHRS and CDR2 is YFSETQ. Trimming stripped 0 bases from V and 4 bases from J, with 7 bases between. There are 13 residues in the CDR3. Written as DNA, the CDR3 is TGCGCCAGCAGCTTGGTCGACGGCACTGAAGCTTTCTTT. Translated: CASSLVDGTEAFF.

The chain joins TRBV15 to TRBJ1-3; tentative D call: TRBD1 (5 bases). Germline CDR1 and CDR2: LNHNV and YYDKDF (reference sequence). The CDR3 extends over 16 amino acids. The germline V and J ends were trimmed by 2 bases and 4 bases, with 15 bases remaining between them. CDR3 sequence reads: CATSRSRDGDGNTIYF. In DNA form, the CDR3 reads TGTGCCACCAGCAGATCGCGGGACGGGGACGGAAACACCATATATTTT.

This chain joins TRBV7-9 and TRBJ2-7, with no clear D. The CDR3 has 16 amino acids. Germline V lookup: CDR1 SEHNR, CDR2 FQNEAQ (reference sequence). Trimming removed 5 bases at V and 1 base at J, with 18 bases between. The CDR3 loop is CASSPRGGHPSYEQYF. Here the CDR3 DNA reads TGTGCCAGCAGCCCCCGCGGTGGTCATCCATCCTACGAGCAGTACTTC.